One sample yielded the 11 T cell receptor beta chains listed below, sequenced in a study of metastatic and nonmetastatic thyroid tumors. No treatment of any kind had been given to any patient before thyroid surgery. TCRdb reanalyzed the PCR reads via MiXCR. The profile shows around 30,000 clones, 15% to 20% of them singletons. The specimen sequenced was blood. These receptors were obtained from a female donor with papillary thyroid cancer or a benign thyroid nodule (not recorded which). Some clones in this sample may be carry-over from other donors' samples.

This clone was observed at least ten times. A much bigger clone sits one base away, suggesting this may be a read error. Given the absence of the conserved phenylalanine or tryptophan at the CDR3 end, a read error is likely. The genes are TRBV7-2 and TRBJ1-2, with 10 bases identical to TRBD1. This CDR3 has 14 amino acids. Trimming at V came to 6 bases and at J to 4 bases, leaving 5 bases not matched to a gene. Germline assignment: CDR1 SGHTA and CDR2 FQGNSA. CDR3 amino acids: CASSPGQGTYGYTL. DNA for the CDR3: TGTGCCAGCAGTCCGGGACAGGGGACCTATGGCTACACCCTC.

This clone appeared once. The CDR3 region is CASSQAWEQYF. CDR3 nucleotides: TGTGCCAGCAGCCAAGCGTGGGAGCAGTACTTC. The chain employs TRBV3-1 and TRBJ2-7, with D unclear. Germline-derived CDR1 and CDR2 are LGHDT and YNNKEL (reference sequence). This CDR3 comprises 11 residues. V was cut by 1 base and J by 7 bases, with 5 bases left in between.

The rearrangement links TRBV27 to TRBJ2-5; D might be TRBD2 (6 bases). This CDR3 region has 15 residues. The germline V and J ends were trimmed by 4 bases and 4 bases, with 16 bases remaining between them. CDR1 MNHEY and CDR2 SMNVEV come from the germline V gene (reference sequence). The CDR3 spells CASSSTNNGGETQYF. As DNA, the CDR3 is TGTGCCAGCAGTTCGACAAACAACGGGGGAGAGACCCAGTACTTC.

This clone was counted ten times or more. The chain couples TRBV5-5 to TRBJ2-1; 9 bases line up with TRBD1. The CDR3 covers 14 residues. Losses at the gene ends were 5 bases for V and 8 bases for J; bases not matched to a gene: 8. Germline assignment: CDR1 SGHKS and CDR2 YYEKEE (reference sequence). Here the CDR3 DNA reads TGTGCCAGCAGGATCCCGGGACAGGGCTATGAGCAGTTCTTC. Residues: CASRIPGQGYEQFF.

This clone was observed at least ten times. Other nucleotide sequences in the sample specify the same CDR3. This rearrangement joins TRBV5-5 to TRBJ2-3; 9 nucleotides match TRBD2. CDR1 and CDR2 from the germline V gene are SGHKS and YYEKEE (reference sequence). J lost 14 bases, V lost 4 bases, and 17 bases had no gene match. CDR3 size: 15 residues. The CDR3 is CASSVGSGGLRKGYF. The CDR3 region has the DNA TGTGCCAGCAGCGTAGGCAGCGGGGGGTTAAGAAAAGGGTATTTT.

This sequence joins TRBV30 and TRBJ1-4; the match to TRBD1 covers 8 bases. The V and J ends lost 3 bases and 7 bases, in that order; junction bases with no gene match: 7. CDR1 GTSNPN and CDR2 SVGIG come from the germline V gene (reference sequence). CDR3 length: 14 amino acids. CDR3 amino acids: CAWRMGRGLEKLFF. CDR3 coding DNA: TGTGCCTGGAGAATGGGCAGGGGGCTTGAAAAACTGTTTTTT.

In its sample, this clone was seen many times. The gene calls are TRBV11-3 and TRBJ2-7, with TRBD1 identical over 9 bases. Germline values: CDR1 SGHNT, CDR2 YENEEA. V was clipped by 4 bases and J by 2 bases; unmatched bases: 9. The CDR3 runs to 16 residues. CDR3 sequence: CASSSGRDRATYEQYF. The CDR3 nucleotides are TGTGCCAGCAGCTCAGGGCGGGACAGGGCTACCTACGAGCAGTACTTC.

Of note for this clone: The junction shows a germline mismatch at one end, possibly a read error. The chain employs TRBV5-1 and TRBJ2-1; D is perhaps TRBD2 (6 bases). The CDR3 covers 16 residues. Germline values: CDR1 SGHRS, CDR2 YFSETQ. The chain's CDR3 is CTSSASVTLSYNEQFF. DNA of the CDR3: TGCACCAGCTCGGCTAGCGTGACCCTATCCTACAATGAGCAGTTCTTC. Combining the CDR3 with reference TRBV5-1 and TRBJ2-1 gives the whole variable domain KAGVTQTPRYLIKTRGQQVTLSCSPISGHRSVSWYQQTPGQGLQFLFEYFSETQRNKGNFPGRFSGRQFSNSRSEMNVSTLELGDSALYLCTSSASVTLSYNEQFFGPGTRLTVL.

This clone has at least ten counts. The CDR3: CASSPGGAPNQPQHF. CDR3 bases: TGTGCCAGCTCACCAGGTGGGGCCCCTAATCAGCCCCAGCATTTT. The chain couples TRBV18 to TRBJ1-5; maybe TRBD1 (5 bases). The length of the CDR3 is 15 residues. CDR1 and CDR2 (germline): KGHSH, LQKENI. V was clipped by 2 bases and J by 4 bases, with 12 bases between them.

This clone was recorded many times. The chain uses TRBV2 and TRBJ2-7; 7 bases are shared with TRBD1. With 7 bases clipped from V and 0 bases from J, the junction kept 6 bases outside the gene matches. The CDR3 contains 14 residues. The V gene's germline CDR1 is SNHLY and CDR2 FYNNEI. CDR3 sequence: CASKRGLSSYEQYF. The CDR3 DNA sequence: TGTGCCAGCAAGAGGGGGCTAAGCTCCTACGAGCAGTACTTC.

The CDR3 region is CASSAASSSYEQYF. CDR3 coding DNA: TGTGCCAGCAGCGCTGCCAGCAGTTCATACGAGCAGTACTTC. This chain joins TRBV7-2 and TRBJ2-7; no clear D. Germline CDR1 and CDR2: SGHTA and FQGNSA. This CDR3 comprises 14 residues. V was pared by 5 bases and J by 4 bases, with 15 bases between.